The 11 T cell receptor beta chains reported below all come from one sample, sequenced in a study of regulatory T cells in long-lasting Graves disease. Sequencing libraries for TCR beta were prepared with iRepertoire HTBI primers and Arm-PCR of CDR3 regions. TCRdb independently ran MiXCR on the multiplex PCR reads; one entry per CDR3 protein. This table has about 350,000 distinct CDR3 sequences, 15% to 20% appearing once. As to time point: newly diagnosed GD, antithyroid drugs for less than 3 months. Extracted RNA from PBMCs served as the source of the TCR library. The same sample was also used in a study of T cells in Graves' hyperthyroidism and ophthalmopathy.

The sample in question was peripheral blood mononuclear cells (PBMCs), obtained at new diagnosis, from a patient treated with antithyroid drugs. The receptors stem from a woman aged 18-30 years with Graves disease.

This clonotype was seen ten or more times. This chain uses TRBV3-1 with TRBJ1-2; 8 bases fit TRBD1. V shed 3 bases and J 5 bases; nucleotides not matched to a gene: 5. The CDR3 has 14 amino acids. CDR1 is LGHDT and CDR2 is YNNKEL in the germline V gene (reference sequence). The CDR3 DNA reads TGTGCCAGCAGCCAGACGACAGGGGTTTATGGCTACACCTTC. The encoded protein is CASSQTTGVYGYTF.

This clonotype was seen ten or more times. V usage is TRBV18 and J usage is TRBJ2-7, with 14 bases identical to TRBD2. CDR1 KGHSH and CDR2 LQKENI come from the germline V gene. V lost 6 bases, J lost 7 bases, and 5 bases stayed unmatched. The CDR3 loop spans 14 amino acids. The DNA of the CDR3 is TGTGCCAGCTCCGGGACTAGCGGGAGAGGGGAGCAGTACTTC. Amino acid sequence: CASSGTSGRGEQYF.

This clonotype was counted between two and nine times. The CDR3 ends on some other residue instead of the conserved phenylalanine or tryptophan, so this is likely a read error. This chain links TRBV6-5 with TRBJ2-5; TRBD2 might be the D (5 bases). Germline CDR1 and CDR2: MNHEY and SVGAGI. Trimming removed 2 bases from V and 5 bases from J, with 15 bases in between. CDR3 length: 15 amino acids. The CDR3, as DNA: TGTGCCAGCAGTTACCTAGCTCACCGACGGGAGACCCAGTACTCC. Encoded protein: CASSYLAHRRETQYS.

DNA of the CDR3: TGCGCCAGCAGCCAAGTACCCGGGAGGCTCTATGGCTACACCTTC. This encodes CASSQVPGRLYGYTF. This chain joins TRBV4-1 and TRBJ1-2; D not certain. The CDR3 is 15 residues long. Trimming shortened V by 1 base and J by 4 bases, and 13 bases separated the two germline ends. The V gene's germline CDR1 is MGHRA and CDR2 YSYEKL.

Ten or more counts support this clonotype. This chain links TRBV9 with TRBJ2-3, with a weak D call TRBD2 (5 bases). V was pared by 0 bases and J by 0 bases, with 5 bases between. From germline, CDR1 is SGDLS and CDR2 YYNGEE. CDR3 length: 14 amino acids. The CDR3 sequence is CASSVGTSTDTQYF. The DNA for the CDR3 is TGTGCCAGCAGCGTAGGGACTAGCACAGATACGCAGTATTTT.

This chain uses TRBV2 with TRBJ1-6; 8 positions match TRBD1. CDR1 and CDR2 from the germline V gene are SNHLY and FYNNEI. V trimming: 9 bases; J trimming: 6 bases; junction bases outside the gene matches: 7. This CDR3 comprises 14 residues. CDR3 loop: CARGGTGGNSPLHF. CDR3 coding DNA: TGTGCCAGGGGGGGGACAGGCGGTAATTCACCCCTCCACTTT.

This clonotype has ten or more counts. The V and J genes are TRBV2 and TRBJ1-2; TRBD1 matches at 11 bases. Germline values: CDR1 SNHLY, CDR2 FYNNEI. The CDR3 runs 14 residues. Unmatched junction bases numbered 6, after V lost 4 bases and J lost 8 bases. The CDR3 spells CASSGMDRGLGYTF. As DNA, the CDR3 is TGTGCCAGCAGTGGCATGGACAGGGGGCTGGGCTACACCTTC.

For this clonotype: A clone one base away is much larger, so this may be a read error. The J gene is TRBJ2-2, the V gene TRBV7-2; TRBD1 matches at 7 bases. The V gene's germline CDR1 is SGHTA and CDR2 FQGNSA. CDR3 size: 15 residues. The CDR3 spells CAGSSRQGYTGELFF. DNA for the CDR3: TGTGCCGGCAGCTCTCGACAGGGATACACCGGGGAGCTGTTTTTT.

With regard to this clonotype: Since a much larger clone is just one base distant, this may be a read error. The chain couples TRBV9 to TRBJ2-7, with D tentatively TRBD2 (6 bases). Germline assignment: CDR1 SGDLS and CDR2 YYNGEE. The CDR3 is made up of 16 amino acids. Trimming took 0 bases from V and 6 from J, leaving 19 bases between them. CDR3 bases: TGTGCCAGCAGCGTAGTAACGGGAGCGCCTTTCTGCGAGCAGTACTTC. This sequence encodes CASSVVTGAPFCEQYF.

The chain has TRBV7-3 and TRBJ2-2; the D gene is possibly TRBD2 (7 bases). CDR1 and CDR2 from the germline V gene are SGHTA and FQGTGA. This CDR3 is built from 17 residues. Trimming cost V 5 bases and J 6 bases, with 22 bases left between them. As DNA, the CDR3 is TGTGCCAGCAGCAGGGGGGGCCTAGCGGCAGGGGCCGGGGAGCTGTTTTTT. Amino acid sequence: CASSRGGLAAGAGELFF.

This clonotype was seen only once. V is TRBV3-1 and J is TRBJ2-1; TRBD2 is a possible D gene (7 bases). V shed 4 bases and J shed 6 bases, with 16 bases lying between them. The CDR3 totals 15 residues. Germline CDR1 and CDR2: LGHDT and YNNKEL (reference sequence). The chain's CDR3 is CASSPRGATSNEQFF. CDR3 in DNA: TGTGCCAGCAGCCCACGGGGGGCGACCAGCAATGAGCAGTTCTTC.